These 28 T cell receptor beta chains were sequenced from one sample in a study of T cell responses to AZD1222 COVID-19 vaccine listed by TCRdb under 2021. The library was made by the immunoSEQ multiplex PCR assay. Drawn from immuneACCESS, this table holds only the in-frame rearrangements with V and J called that TCRdb kept. Clones are partly lost; checked studies trace under half to an unresolved V gene and leave the rest unexplained. Within this sample are 85,000 to 100,000 clones, with 70% to 90% of them counted one time only. Roughly 10% of the sample comes from the top ten. The time point label for this specimen denotes: baseline before first vaccination. Sequences were derived from peripheral blood, sampled on day 0 of AZD1222 vaccination. All receptors derive from an adult in good health.

The sample holds a few counts of this clone. The V call is TRBV28, the J call TRBJ2-4; 7 bases map to TRBD1. The length of the CDR3 is 21 residues. The trim removed 1 base at V and 0 bases at J, leaving 18 bases unmatched. Looked up from germline, CDR1 is MDHEN and CDR2 is SYDVKM. CDR3 protein: CASSLSVNPTGARLAKNIQYF. The CDR3 coding sequence is TGTGCCAGCAGTTTATCCGTAAACCCAACAGGGGCCCGGTTAGCCAAAAACATTCAGTACTTC.

The V call is TRBV4-2, the J call TRBJ2-4, with 8 bases that match TRBD1. Germline V lookup: CDR1 LGHNA, CDR2 YNFKEQ. This CDR3 has 15 residues. V gave up 3 bases and J gave up 1 base; unmatched junction bases: 2. CDR3 region: CASSQDRDAKNIQYF. CDR3 DNA sequence: TGTGCCAGCAGCCAGGACAGGGATGCCAAAAACATTCAGTACTTC.

This clone has just one count. The CDR3 loop is CASSEEQGVRSPLHF. The CDR3 bases are TGTGCCAGCAGTGAAGAACAGGGTGTGAGATCACCCCTCCACTTT. V and J are TRBV2 and TRBJ1-6; possible D gene TRBD1, 6 bases. Per the germline V gene, CDR1 is SNHLY and CDR2 is FYNNEI. The CDR3 runs 15 residues. V was clipped by 1 base and J by 10 bases, with 14 bases between them.

This chain joins TRBV7-3 and TRBJ1-1; D ambiguous. This CDR3 is built from 14 residues. Per germline, CDR1 SGHTA and CDR2 FQGTGA. The V end was cut by 4 bases, the J end by 5 bases, with 14 bases between. CDR3 nucleotide sequence: TGTGCCAGCAGCTCGGACCACGGGCGGACTGAAGCTTTCTTT. This translates into CASSSDHGRTEAFF.

J is TRBJ1-2 and V is TRBV4-1; TRBD1 aligns across 8 bases. This CDR3 spans 15 amino acids. With 0 bases clipped from V and 9 bases from J, the junction kept 9 bases outside the gene matches. The germline V gene encodes CDR1 MGHRA and CDR2 YSYEKL. The CDR3 DNA reads TGCGCCAGCAGCCAAGATCCCAGGGGGCGCGATCGCTACACCTTC. Its protein is CASSQDPRGRDRYTF.

This sequence joins TRBV29-1 and TRBJ1-1; 9 positions agree with TRBD1. CDR1 is SQVTM and CDR2 is ANQGSEA in the germline V gene. J was trimmed by 0 bases and V by 7 bases; bases with no gene match: 12. The CDR3 has 16 amino acids. The CDR3 loop is CSARRVGTGMNTEAFF. The CDR3 nucleotides are TGCAGCGCCCGCAGAGTAGGGACAGGGATGAACACTGAAGCTTTCTTT. Looking up the rest from reference TRBV29-1 and TRBJ1-1 gives the full variable domain: SAVISQKPSRDICQRGTSLTIQCQVDSQVTMMFWYRQQPGQSLTLIATANQGSEATYESGFVIDKFPISRPNLTFSTLTVSNMSPEDSSIYLCSARRVGTGMNTEAFFGQGTRLTVV.

V and J are TRBV12-5 and TRBJ2-2; 16 bases fit TRBD2. Trimming removed 4 bases from V and 3 bases from J; junction bases left unmatched: 5. Germline CDR1 and CDR2: LGHNT and FRNRAP. CDR3 length equals 18 residues. For the CDR3, the DNA is TGTGCTAGTGGTTCCGGGACTAGCGGGGGGGCACACACCGGGGAGCTGTTTTTT. Translated, it gives CASGSGTSGGAHTGELFF.

The chain couples TRBV7-9 to TRBJ2-3; D call uncertain. Trimming left V 0 bases short and J 2 bases short, with 9 bases between. The V gene's germline CDR1 is SEHNR and CDR2 FQNEAQ (reference sequence). This CDR3 contains 15 residues. In DNA form, the CDR3 reads TGTGCCAGCAGCTTAGCCGTGGGCCCCACAGATACGCAGTATTTT. It translates to CASSLAVGPTDTQYF.

This rearrangement joins TRBV6-5 to TRBJ1-2; 8 nucleotides agree with TRBD1. This CDR3 has 16 amino acids. V dropped 4 bases and J dropped 3; count of bases not matched to a gene: 10. Germline-derived CDR1 and CDR2 are MNHEY and SVGAGI. CDR3 sequence (DNA): TGTGCCAGCAGTTGGACAGGGCCCCGCAGGGACTATGGCTACACCTTC. Translating gives CASSWTGPRRDYGYTF.

The chain has TRBV6-1 and TRBJ1-6, with 7 bases lining up with TRBD1. Germline lookup yields CDR1 MNHNS and CDR2 SASEGT. J was trimmed by 7 bases and V by 0 bases; bases with no gene match: 9. This CDR3 contains 17 residues. CDR3 protein: CASSEARTSGGNSPLHF. The CDR3 DNA sequence: TGTGCCAGCAGTGAAGCCCGGACCTCAGGGGGAAATTCACCCCTCCACTTT.

The chain uses TRBV10-3 and TRBJ1-1, with D unclear. This CDR3 contains 14 residues. The V end lost 0 bases, the J end lost 3 bases, and 8 bases lay between the germline ends. Germline V lookup: CDR1 ENHRY, CDR2 SYGVKD. CDR3 in DNA: TGTGCCATCAGTGAGTCAGGACGGGACACTGAAGCTTTCTTT. Its protein is CAISESGRDTEAFF.

The CDR3 spells CASSRQGSTYEQYF. The CDR3 coding sequence is TGTGCCAGCAGCCGACAGGGGTCTACCTACGAGCAGTACTTC. V usage is TRBV2 and J usage is TRBJ2-7; 8 positions agree with TRBD1. The CDR3 has 14 residues. V gave up 6 bases and J gave up 2 bases; unmatched junction bases: 6. Germline CDR1 and CDR2: SNHLY and FYNNEI.

This chain links TRBV5-1 with TRBJ2-7; 7 nucleotides align to TRBD2. CDR1 and CDR2 (germline): SGHRS, YFSETQ. The J segment lost 1 base and the V segment lost 0 bases, leaving 13 bases of the junction unmatched. This CDR3 spans 18 amino acids. The CDR3 nucleotides read TGCGCCAGCAGCTTGGCTTTGGGCGGGAGAAGAAGGTCCTACGAGCAGTACTTC. This gives the protein CASSLALGGRRRSYEQYF.

The J gene is TRBJ1-2, the V gene TRBV4-2; tentatively, D is TRBD1 (5 bases). The length of the CDR3 is 13 residues. V lost 3 bases and J 8 bases, leaving 13 bases between the germline ends. Germline V gene sequence: CDR1 LGHNA, CDR2 YNFKEQ. CDR3: CASSQGPREGYTF. In DNA, the CDR3 is TGTGCCAGCAGCCAGGGGCCTCGGGAGGGCTACACCTTC.

The CDR3 loop is CASSRVGEQYF. The CDR3 DNA reads as TGTGCCAGCAGTCGGGTTGGCGAGCAGTACTTC. The chain joins TRBV2 to TRBJ2-7; no clear D gene. Germline assignment: CDR1 SNHLY and CDR2 FYNNEI. V was cut by 5 bases and J by 6 bases, with 8 bases left in between. The CDR3 covers 11 residues.

CDR3 sequence reads: CASSPQGVSGSYEQYF. CDR3 coding DNA: TGTGCCAGCAGCCCGCAGGGGGTCTCAGGGTCCTACGAGCAGTACTTC. This rearrangement joins TRBV7-6 to TRBJ2-7; 7 nucleotides match TRBD1. V shed 5 bases and J 1 base; nucleotides not matched to a gene: 11. The germline CDR1 and CDR2 sequences are SGHVS and FNYEAQ. The length of the CDR3 is 16 residues.

J is TRBJ1-2 and V is TRBV20-1, with a weak D call TRBD1 (5 bases). The germline V gene encodes CDR1 DFQATT and CDR2 SNEGSKA (reference sequence). The CDR3 sequence is 12 residues long. V was pared by 3 bases and J by 8 bases, with 13 bases between. In nucleotides, the CDR3 is TGCAGTGCTAGTGCCCCCAGGGTCGGCTACACCTTC. It codes for CSASAPRVGYTF.

This chain joins TRBV19 and TRBJ2-2; 12 nucleotides match TRBD1. This CDR3 is built from 18 residues. In germline, CDR1 is LNHDA, CDR2 SQIVND (reference sequence). Trimming at V came to 1 base and at J to 7 bases, leaving 10 bases not matched to a gene. In DNA, the CDR3 is TGTGCCAGTAGTATAGTCCGGGGGACAGGGGGCAGTGGCGGGGAGCTGTTTTTT. It specifies CASSIVRGTGGSGGELFF.

V and J are TRBV19 and TRBJ1-2, with TRBD1 identical over 8 bases. V gave up 7 bases and J gave up 5 bases; unmatched junction bases: 9. The V gene's germline CDR1 is LNHDA and CDR2 SQIVND (reference sequence). The CDR3 has 14 amino acids. The CDR3 DNA follows: TGTGCCAGTACCCTCGGCCGGGACAGGTATGGCTACACCTTC. Translation gives CASTLGRDRYGYTF.

The J gene is TRBJ2-6, the V gene TRBV6-5; unclear D gene. CDR3 size: 14 residues. The V end was cut by 6 bases, the J end by 0 bases, with 6 bases between. Looked up from germline, CDR1 is MNHEY and CDR2 is SVGAGI. Here the CDR3 reads CASSTLSGANVLTF. The CDR3 DNA follows: TGTGCCAGCAGCACTCTCTCTGGGGCCAACGTCCTGACTTTC.

The chain is built from TRBV7-9 and TRBJ1-2; D is perhaps TRBD1 (6 bases). The CDR3 sequence is 13 residues long. Germline V CDR1 and CDR2: SEHNR, FQNEAQ (reference sequence). V lost 6 bases, J lost 6 bases, and 14 bases lay in between. The CDR3, as DNA: TGTGCCAGCAGGGGGGGCCCGGATGATGGCTACACCTTC. Protein product: CASRGGPDDGYTF.

Regarding this clone: Its ends do not fully match the called genes, so a read error is possible. The chain couples TRBV5-5 to TRBJ2-2; D tentatively reads TRBD1 or TRBD2 (6 bases each). CDR1 is SGHKS, CDR2 YYEKEE, per germline (reference sequence). CDR3 length: 16 residues. CDR3 nucleotide sequence: TGTGCCAGCAGCTTGGCAACCGGGGGCGAACACCGGGGAGCTGTTTTT. This sequence encodes CASSLATGGEHRGAVF. Complete variable domain (other parts from reference TRBV5-5 and TRBJ2-2): DAGVTQSPTHLIKTRGQQVTLRCSPISGHKSVSWYQQVLGQGPQFIFQYYEKEERGRGNFPDRFSARQFPNYSSELNVNALLLGDSALYLCASSLATGGEHRGAVFGEGSRLTVL.

This chain uses TRBV9 with TRBJ1-4, with a tentative D call TRBD1 (5 bases). Germline V gene sequence: CDR1 SGDLS, CDR2 YYNGEE. The CDR3 extends over 15 amino acids. The V end was cut by 0 bases, the J end by 1 base, with 7 bases between. The CDR3, as DNA: TGTGCCAGCAGCGTAGGGACACAAACTAATGAAAAACTGTTTTTT. Protein: CASSVGTQTNEKLFF. The variable domain in full, with the rest retrieved from reference TRBV9 and TRBJ1-4, is DSGVTQTPKHLITATGQRVTLRCSPRSGDLSVYWYQQSLDQGLQFLIQYYNGEERAKGNILERFSAQQFPDLHSELNLSSLELGDSALYFCASSVGTQTNEKLFFGSGTQLSVL.

The rearrangement links TRBV6-6 to TRBJ1-1; no firm D call. V lost 7 bases and J lost 11, with 26 bases in between. This CDR3 comprises 15 residues. The germline gives CDR1 MNHNY, CDR2 SVGAGI (reference sequence). CDR3 region: CASISSGRGQTFAFF. The CDR3 DNA sequence: TGTGCCAGCATATCCTCAGGTCGAGGCCAGACCTTCGCTTTCTTT.

The V call is TRBV7-9, the J call TRBJ1-2, with D perhaps TRBD1 (5 bases). Germline assignment: CDR1 SEHNR and CDR2 FQNEAQ (reference sequence). This CDR3 comprises 16 residues. V gave up 0 bases and J gave up 6 bases, with 17 bases separating them. The CDR3 reads CASSLAGDPRGNGYTF. CDR3 coding DNA: TGTGCCAGCAGCTTAGCGGGGGACCCCCGGGGTAATGGCTACACCTTC.

The chain employs TRBV7-2 and TRBJ1-1, with 7 bases identical to TRBD1. Germline trimming cut 1 base from V and 0 bases from J; bases unmatched to any gene: 11. This CDR3 comprises 18 residues. Germline V lookup: CDR1 SGHTA, CDR2 FQGNSA. CDR3 in DNA: TGTGCCAGCAGCTTAGTCGCCTCAGGGGGTGGAATGAACACTGAAGCTTTCTTT. Residues: CASSLVASGGGMNTEAFF.

The rearrangement links TRBV5-1 to TRBJ1-1; no clear D gene. Trimming took off 7 bases at V and 1 base at J, with 11 bases between the two ends. The CDR3 has 13 amino acids. The germline CDR1 and CDR2 sequences are SGHRS and YFSETQ. DNA of the CDR3: TGCGCCAGCCGGCGACCGGGGAACACTGAAGCTTTCTTT. This encodes CASRRPGNTEAFF.

The chain recombines TRBV4-1 with TRBJ1-5; D is unresolved. Germline V gene data show CDR1 as MGHRA and CDR2 as YSYEKL. Trimming removed 0 bases from V and 5 bases from J, with 8 bases in between. This CDR3 has 14 amino acids. CDR3 in amino acids: CASSQDRLDQPQHF. The DNA of the CDR3 is TGCGCCAGCAGCCAAGACAGGTTAGATCAGCCCCAGCATTTT.